A selection of T cell receptor beta chains follows, all from one sample in a study of human T cells and chemical hapten exposure. TCRdb reprocessed the RACE reads with MiXCR, giving one entry per CDR3 protein. This table has roughly 250,000 distinct CDR3 sequences, about 8.6% appearing once. The sample here was whole blood, taken in connection with sensitization to the hapten diphenylcyclopropenone (DPC). These receptors were taken from a woman in her 40s with alopecia areata. Some clones in this sample may be carry-over from other donors' samples. The CDR3 runs from the conserved cysteine through the conserved F or W. A D gene is named only where the DNA matches it firmly. Some rows have no size entry. The others give once, few or many, or a class for an expanded clone.

V gene: TRBV20-1
J gene: TRBJ1-4
D gene: NA
clone size: few
CDR3 protein: CSAPKAGNPLATNEKLFF
CDR3 DNA: TGCAGTGCTCCCAAAGCAGGGAACCCGCTTGCAACTAATGAAAAACTGTTTTTT

V gene: TRBV20-1
J gene: TRBJ2-5
D gene: NA
clone size: few
CDR3 protein: CSARRRVQETQYF
CDR3 DNA: TGCAGTGCGAGGAGGAGGGTCCAAGAGACCCAGTACTTC

V gene: TRBV7-9
J gene: TRBJ2-3
D gene: NA
clone size: NA
CDR3 protein: CASSRTLAPDTQYF
CDR3 DNA: TGTGCCAGCAGCCGAACTTTAGCCCCAGATACGCAGTATTTT

V gene: TRBV27
J gene: TRBJ2-1
D gene: TRBD2
clone size: few
CDR3 protein: CASSHPSRTSGGTYNEQFF
CDR3 DNA: TGTGCCAGCAGCCATCCGTCGCGGACTAGCGGGGGGACCTACAATGAGCAGTTCTTC

V gene: TRBV6-1
J gene: TRBJ2-5
D gene: NA
clone size: few
CDR3 protein: CASSETVQETQYF
CDR3 DNA: TGTGCCAGCAGTGAAACAGTCCAAGAGACCCAGTACTTC

V gene: TRBV20-1
J gene: TRBJ2-2
D gene: NA
clone size: few
CDR3 protein: CSARDPTGIGELFF
CDR3 DNA: TGCAGTGCTAGAGATCCCACAGGGATCGGGGAGCTGTTTTTT

V gene: TRBV29-1
J gene: TRBJ2-7
D gene: NA
clone size: NA
CDR3 protein: CSVTGEDGPNLYEQYF
CDR3 DNA: TGCAGCGTTACCGGGGAGGATGGCCCAAACCTCTACGAGCAGTACTTC

V gene: TRBV6-6
J gene: TRBJ1-3
D gene: NA
clone size: NA
CDR3 protein: CASSYGGQLPSGNTIYF
CDR3 DNA: TGTGCCAGCAGTTACGGAGGGCAGCTGCCCTCTGGAAACACCATATATTTT

V gene: TRBV9
J gene: TRBJ2-1
D gene: NA
clone size: NA
CDR3 protein: CASSVAGPAGEQFF
CDR3 DNA: TGTGCCAGCAGCGTAGCAGGGCCCGCGGGTGAGCAGTTCTTC

V gene: TRBV10-3
J gene: TRBJ2-1
D gene: NA
clone size: NA
CDR3 protein: CAISDTKLTGEQFF
CDR3 DNA: TGTGCCATCAGTGATACGAAGCTCACGGGTGAGCAGTTCTTC

V gene: TRBV20-1
J gene: TRBJ1-4
D gene: NA
clone size: many
CDR3 protein: CSALAGRWGEKLFF
CDR3 DNA: TGCAGTGCCCTAGCCGGGAGGTGGGGGGAAAAACTGTTTTTT

V gene: TRBV10-3
J gene: TRBJ2-3
D gene: NA
clone size: few
CDR3 protein: CAIRGRGTDTQYF
CDR3 DNA: TGTGCCATCAGGGGGAGAGGCACAGATACGCAGTATTTT

V gene: TRBV7-8
J gene: TRBJ2-1
D gene: NA
clone size: NA
CDR3 protein: CASSLASISTGPGIF
CDR3 DNA: TGTGCCAGCAGCTTAGCTTCCATCTCTACAGGGCCTGGAATCTTC

V gene: TRBV12-3/TRBV12-4
J gene: TRBJ2-1
D gene: TRBD2
clone size: NA
CDR3 protein: CASSLVGLAGNEQFF
CDR3 DNA: TGTGCCAGCAGTTTAGTGGGACTAGCGGGAAATGAGCAGTTCTTC

V gene: TRBV29-1
J gene: TRBJ2-1
D gene: TRBD2
clone size: NA
CDR3 protein: CSVSAGGTEQFF
CDR3 DNA: TGCAGCGTTTCAGCGGGAGGAACTGAGCAGTTCTTC

V gene: TRBV3-2
J gene: TRBJ2-7
D gene: NA
clone size: few
CDR3 protein: CASSQLSGEPGEQYF
CDR3 DNA: TGTGCCAGCAGCCAGCTCAGCGGGGAGCCGGGGGAGCAGTACTTC

V gene: TRBV6-1
J gene: TRBJ2-5
D gene: NA
clone size: few
CDR3 protein: CASSESTSPPQYF
CDR3 DNA: TGTGCCAGCAGTGAATCCACTAGCCCGCCTCAGTACTTC

V gene: TRBV4-1
J gene: TRBJ2-1
D gene: TRBD2
clone size: NA
CDR3 protein: CASRDFGTSGRNEQFF
CDR3 DNA: TGCGCCAGCAGGGACTTCGGGACTAGCGGGAGGAATGAGCAGTTCTTC

V gene: TRBV9
J gene: TRBJ2-1
D gene: NA
clone size: NA
CDR3 protein: CASSGLNNEQFF
CDR3 DNA: TGTGCCAGCAGCGGACTGAACAATGAGCAGTTCTTC

V gene: TRBV20-1
J gene: TRBJ2-7
D gene: TRBD2
clone size: NA
CDR3 protein: CSARDFASGLGEQYF
CDR3 DNA: TGCAGTGCTAGAGATTTTGCTAGCGGTTTGGGCGAGCAGTACTTC

V gene: TRBV5-5
J gene: TRBJ2-3
D gene: NA
clone size: NA
CDR3 protein: CASSLQESTDTQYF
CDR3 DNA: TGTGCCAGCAGCTTGCAGGAAAGCACAGATACGCAGTATTTT

V gene: TRBV29-1
J gene: TRBJ1-1
D gene: NA
clone size: few
CDR3 protein: CSGKTGNTEAFF
CDR3 DNA: TGCAGCGGCAAGACAGGGAACACTGAAGCTTTCTTT

V gene: TRBV24-1
J gene: TRBJ2-7
D gene: TRBD1
clone size: few
CDR3 protein: CATSGRDRATYEQYF
CDR3 DNA: TGTGCCACCAGTGGCCGGGACAGGGCAACCTACGAGCAGTACTTC

V gene: TRBV5-1
J gene: TRBJ2-6
D gene: NA
clone size: many
CDR3 protein: CASSLPSYSGANVLTF
CDR3 DNA: TGCGCCAGCAGCCTACCATCATACTCTGGGGCCAACGTCCTGACTTTC

V gene: TRBV27
J gene: TRBJ2-1
D gene: TRBD1
clone size: NA
CDR3 protein: CASSLYGQGARNEQFF
CDR3 DNA: TGTGCCAGCAGTTTATATGGACAGGGGGCGCGGAATGAGCAGTTCTTC

V gene: TRBV28
J gene: TRBJ2-7
D gene: TRBD1
clone size: few
CDR3 protein: CASSSSGQGAFQYF
CDR3 DNA: TGTGCCAGCAGTTCCTCGGGACAGGGGGCTTTCCAGTACTTC

V gene: TRBV27
J gene: TRBJ1-5
D gene: NA
clone size: many
CDR3 protein: CASSLWAASNQPQHF
CDR3 DNA: TGTGCCAGCAGTTTATGGGCGGCGAGCAATCAGCCCCAGCATTTT

V gene: TRBV3-1
J gene: TRBJ2-1
D gene: NA
clone size: few
CDR3 protein: CASSQFKGGDEQFF
CDR3 DNA: TGTGCCAGCAGCCAGTTCAAGGGCGGGGATGAGCAGTTCTTC

V gene: TRBV29-1
J gene: TRBJ1-1
D gene: NA
clone size: NA
CDR3 protein: CSVENQVTEAFF
CDR3 DNA: TGCAGCGTTGAAAACCAGGTAACTGAAGCTTTCTTT

V gene: TRBV14
J gene: TRBJ1-2
D gene: NA
clone size: few
CDR3 protein: CASSQEYTGGYTF
CDR3 DNA: TGTGCCAGCAGCCAAGAGTACACGGGCGGCTACACCTTC

V gene: TRBV6-2/TRBV6-3
J gene: TRBJ2-7
D gene: TRBD2
clone size: NA
CDR3 protein: CASSTNERGYSYEQYF
CDR3 DNA: TGTGCCAGCAGCACGAATGAGCGGGGTTATTCCTACGAGCAGTACTTC

V gene: TRBV28
J gene: TRBJ2-1
D gene: NA
clone size: many
CDR3 protein: CASSLALAYNEQFF
CDR3 DNA: TGTGCCAGCAGTTTAGCTCTAGCCTACAATGAGCAGTTCTTC

V gene: TRBV5-8
J gene: TRBJ2-7
D gene: NA
clone size: few
CDR3 protein: CASSSGMWEQYF
CDR3 DNA: TGTGCCAGCAGCTCTGGGATGTGGGAGCAGTACTTC

V gene: TRBV6-4
J gene: TRBJ2-1
D gene: NA
clone size: NA
CDR3 protein: CASSEVLTTPYNEQFF
CDR3 DNA: TGTGCCAGCTCTGAGGTCCTCACGACCCCCTACAATGAGCAGTTCTTC

V gene: TRBV7-9
J gene: TRBJ2-1
D gene: TRBD2
clone size: NA
CDR3 protein: CASSVGLAGAYNEQFF
CDR3 DNA: TGTGCCAGCAGCGTGGGACTAGCGGGGGCCTACAATGAGCAGTTCTTC

V gene: TRBV18
J gene: TRBJ2-7
D gene: TRBD2
clone size: NA
CDR3 protein: CASSGTSGSVEQYF
CDR3 DNA: TGTGCCAGCTCGGGGACTAGCGGGTCGGTCGAGCAGTACTTC

V gene: TRBV15
J gene: TRBJ1-4
D gene: NA
clone size: NA
CDR3 protein: CATSRDLRRGEKLFF
CDR3 DNA: TGTGCCACCAGCAGAGATTTGAGGCGTGGGGAAAAACTGTTTTTT

V gene: TRBV5-1
J gene: TRBJ2-3
D gene: TRBD2
clone size: NA
CDR3 protein: CASSLGLAVKDTQYF
CDR3 DNA: TGCGCCAGCAGCTTGGGACTAGCGGTAAAAGATACGCAGTATTTT

V gene: TRBV28
J gene: TRBJ2-2
D gene: NA
clone size: NA
CDR3 protein: CASSSPLGYTGELFF
CDR3 DNA: TGTGCCAGCAGTTCACCTTTGGGATACACCGGGGAGCTGTTTTTT

V gene: TRBV12-3/TRBV12-4
J gene: TRBJ2-7
D gene: NA
clone size: NA
CDR3 protein: CASSSGPGYEQYF
CDR3 DNA: TGTGCCAGCAGTTCCGGCCCCGGCTACGAGCAGTACTTC

V gene: TRBV28
J gene: TRBJ2-1
D gene: TRBD2
clone size: NA
CDR3 protein: CASSSWTSGFKNEQFF
CDR3 DNA: TGTGCCAGCAGTTCCTGGACTAGCGGGTTTAAGAATGAGCAGTTCTTC

V gene: TRBV28
J gene: TRBJ2-5
D gene: NA
clone size: few
CDR3 protein: CASSGSVETQYF
CDR3 DNA: TGTGCCAGCAGTGGTAGCGTAGAGACCCAGTACTTC

V gene: TRBV20-1
J gene: TRBJ2-5
D gene: NA
clone size: NA
CDR3 protein: CSAARGGNQETQYF
CDR3 DNA: TGCAGTGCCGCCCGTGGGGGGAACCAAGAGACCCAGTACTTC

V gene: TRBV4-1
J gene: TRBJ2-7
D gene: NA
clone size: few
CDR3 protein: CASSQEGHYEQYF
CDR3 DNA: TGCGCCAGCAGCCAAGAGGGGCACTACGAGCAGTACTTC

V gene: TRBV5-1
J gene: TRBJ2-1
D gene: TRBD2
clone size: few
CDR3 protein: CASSSQEGTSGLNEQFF
CDR3 DNA: TGCGCCAGCAGCTCGCAAGAAGGGACTAGCGGTCTAAATGAGCAGTTCTTC

V gene: TRBV29-1
J gene: TRBJ2-2
D gene: TRBD2
clone size: few
CDR3 protein: CSVALTSGTGELFF
CDR3 DNA: TGCAGCGTTGCCCTAACTAGCGGCACCGGGGAGCTGTTTTTT

V gene: TRBV7-2
J gene: TRBJ2-3
D gene: TRBD2
clone size: many
CDR3 protein: CASSLAGGTDTQYF
CDR3 DNA: TGTGCCAGCAGCCTAGCGGGAGGAACAGATACGCAGTATTTT

V gene: TRBV28
J gene: TRBJ2-3
D gene: NA
clone size: NA
CDR3 protein: CATRWTSTDTQYF
CDR3 DNA: TGTGCCACCAGATGGACAAGCACAGATACGCAGTATTTT